This is a list of T cell receptor beta chains from one sample in a study of graft-versus-host responses after intestinal transplantation. Produced via immunoSEQ multiplex PCR; TCRdb's table is partial and in-frame only. The profile shows some 140,000 clones, about nine tenths of them singletons. These receptors lack a known antigen. Specimen: unstimulated CD4+ T cells sorted from spleen or lymph node cells, collected before intestinal transplant. These receptor sequences come from a human donor who received an intestinal transplant. The CDR3 runs from the conserved cysteine through the conserved F or W. A D gene is named only where the DNA matches it firmly. Expanded clones are given a class, and other clones once, few, many or no size at all.

TRBV4-2	-	TRBD2	15	TRBJ2-7	TGTGCCAGCAGCCAAGATACCCTTACTAGCGGCGAGCAGTACTTC	CASSQDTLTSGEQYF
TRBV5-4	-	TRBD1	14	TRBJ2-2	TGTGCCAGCCGGAGACAGGGACACACCGGGGAGCTGTTTTTT	CASRRQGHTGELFF
TRBV6-6	-	-	14	TRBJ2-7	TGTGCCAGCAGTCCTCCGGGACAAGCCTACGAGCAGTACTTC	CASSPPGQAYEQYF
TRBV19	-	TRBD2	16	TRBJ2-1	TGTGCCAGTAGTACACGGACTAGCGGATTTTACAATGAGCAGTTCTTC	CASSTRTSGFYNEQFF
TRBV7-3	-	TRBD1	19	TRBJ2-6	TGTGCCAGCAGCCTAGTACCCGGGACAGTCTTCTCTGGGGCCAACGTCCTGACTTTC	CASSLVPGTVFSGANVLTF
TRBV28	-	-	12	TRBJ2-2	TGTGCCACGACGGGGAACACCGGGGAGCTGTTTTTT	CATTGNTGELFF
TRBV28	few	TRBD1	14	TRBJ2-1	TGTGCCAGCAGCTCCGGGACAGCTTTCATTGAGCAGTTCTTC	CASSSGTAFIEQFF
TRBV7-6	-	TRBD1	16	TRBJ2-2	TGTGCCAGCAGCCCATGGACAGGGCTCGGAACCGGGGAGCTGTTTTTT	CASSPWTGLGTGELFF
TRBV4-1	-	-	16	TRBJ1-2	TGCGCCAGCAGCCGCCGACAAGAAGGGCCGAACTATGGCTACACCTTC	CASSRRQEGPNYGYTF
TRBV7-6	-	TRBD1	14	TRBJ2-7	TGTGCCAGCAGCCTGGGGACAGGGGTCTACGAGCAGTACTTC	CASSLGTGVYEQYF
TRBV9	once	-	14	TRBJ1-1	TGTGCCAGCAGCGCCCAAAGCCCAAACACTGAAGCTTTCTTT	CASSAQSPNTEAFF
TRBV9	-	-	17	TRBJ1-6	TGTGCCAGCAGCGGCCCTCGGACGGTCTCCTATAATTCACCCCTCCACTTT	CASSGPRTVSYNSPLHF
TRBV6-6	-	-	15	TRBJ2-7	TGTGCCAGCAGTTACACGATTTCCGGCTTATACGAGCAGTACTTC	CASSYTISGLYEQYF
TRBV6-6	-	-	15	TRBJ2-7	TGTGCCAGCAGCCGGACAGAGAATTTCCCCTACGAGCAGTACTTC	CASSRTENFPYEQYF
TRBV15	-	-	16	TRBJ1-4	TGTGCCACCAGCAGAGTCGGTGCAGCGTTTAATGAAAAACTGTTTTTT	CATSRVGAAFNEKLFF
TRBV28	-	-	11	TRBJ2-7	TGTGCCAGCAGTCAGGCCTACGAGCAGTACTTC	CASSQAYEQYF
TRBV28	-	-	16	TRBJ2-7	TGTGCCAGCAGTTCCCAGACAGGCGTATCTTTCTACGAGCAGTACTTC	CASSSQTGVSFYEQYF
TRBV5-1	-	-	14	TRBJ2-2	TGCGCCAGCAAAACGGGAGAAAACACCGGGGAGCTGTTTTTT	CASKTGENTGELFF
TRBV20-1	once	-	11	TRBJ2-1	TGCAGTGCGCGGGGCTACAATGAGCAGTTCTTC	CSARGYNEQFF
TRBV27	-	-	15	TRBJ1-2	TGTGCCAGCAGTCCCAGGATCTTGTCTAACTATGGCTACACCTTC	CASSPRILSNYGYTF
TRBV28	-	-	13	TRBJ2-7	TGTGCCAGCAAAGAACTCAAGGGGCGCGAGCAGTACTTC	CASKELKGREQYF
TRBV28	-	-	16	TRBJ2-3	TGTGCCAGCAGTGGCCTTCGGCTACCCCGCACAGATACGCAGTATTTT	CASSGLRLPRTDTQYF
TRBV5-6	-	TRBD1	15	TRBJ2-7	TGTGCCAGCAGCGCGCAGGGGGCGCAGTCCTACGAGCAGTACTTC	CASSAQGAQSYEQYF
TRBV9	-	-	16	TRBJ2-2	TGTGCCAGCAGCGCGGCCGGGAGAACGGACACCGGGGAGCTGTTTTTT	CASSAAGRTDTGELFF
TRBV19	-	-	12	TRBJ2-5	TGTGCCAGTAGTATAAGCCGGGAGACCCAGTACTTC	CASSISRETQYF
TRBV7-3	-	TRBD2	17	TRBJ2-1	TGTGCCAGCAGCTCCTCCGTACTAGCGGGAGGGGTCAATGAGCAGTTCTTC	CASSSSVLAGGVNEQFF
TRBV19	-	TRBD2	15	TRBJ2-1	TGTGCCAGTAGTAAAGGACTAGCGGGGGTCAATGAGCAGTTCTTC	CASSKGLAGVNEQFF
TRBV6-1	-	-	14	TRBJ2-7	TGTGCCAGCAGTGCACGCCGGTCCGCCTACGAGCAGTACTTC	CASSARRSAYEQYF
TRBV6-1	-	-	15	TRBJ2-1	TGTGCCAGTTGGCTAGCGTGGAGCTCCTACAATGAGCAGTTCTTC	CASWLAWSSYNEQFF
TRBV11-2	-	-	17	TRBJ2-1	TGTGCCAGCAGCTTAACGCCGGGACCCGCACAAACAAATGAGCAGTTCTTC	CASSLTPGPAQTNEQFF
TRBV19	-	-	11	TRBJ2-3	TGTGCCAGTACAAGCACAGATACGCAGTATTTT	CASTSTDTQYF
TRBV5-1	-	TRBD2	15	TRBJ2-3	TGCGCCAGCAGCTTGGCTAGCGGAAGGACAGATACGCAGTATTTT	CASSLASGRTDTQYF
TRBV30	-	-	15	TRBJ1-4	TGTGCCTGGAGTGTCCTACTTGGAACTAATGAAAAACTGTTTTTT	CAWSVLLGTNEKLFF
TRBV19	-	TRBD2	16	TRBJ2-5	TGTGCCAGTAGTGCCTCCCTAGCGGGAGGACAAGAGACCCAGTACTTC	CASSASLAGGQETQYF
TRBV27	once	TRBD1	13	TRBJ1-2	TGTGCCAGCAGTTTACAGGGGGGCTATGGCTACACCTTC	CASSLQGGYGYTF
TRBV5-4	-	-	15	TRBJ2-5	TGTGCCAGCAGCTCTACGGGGAGCCTGGGGGAGACCCAGTACTTC	CASSSTGSLGETQYF
TRBV5-4	-	-	14	TRBJ2-1	TGTGCCAGCAGCTTGCAGGGTTCCTACAATGAGCAGTTCTTC	CASSLQGSYNEQFF
TRBV4-2	-	-	14	TRBJ1-1	TGTGCCAGCAGCCAACTTGGTGGTGGCACTGAAGCTTTCTTT	CASSQLGGGTEAFF
TRBV19	-	-	12	TRBJ1-1	TGTGCCAGTAGTGTATGGGGGGCTGAAGCTTTCTTT	CASSVWGAEAFF
TRBV2	-	TRBD2	14	TRBJ2-1	TGTGCCAGCAGTTTAGCGGGATCTTACAATGAGCAGTTCTTC	CASSLAGSYNEQFF
TRBV7-3	-	TRBD2	14	TRBJ2-7	TGTGCCAGCAGCCCCGGGACTATCTCCTCCGAGCAGTACTTC	CASSPGTISSEQYF
TRBV9	-	TRBD1	15	TRBJ2-1	TGTGCCAGCAGCGTAGAGGACAGGGAAGGGAATGAGCAGTTCTTC	CASSVEDREGNEQFF
TRBV7-6	-	TRBD2	14	TRBJ2-7	TGTGCCAGCAGCTTAGGACCTAGCGGGATCGAGCAGTACTTC	CASSLGPSGIEQYF
TRBV27	-	TRBD2	18	TRBJ2-2	TGTGCCAGCAGTTTCTCCTCTAGCGGACCTTCGCGCACCAGGGAGCTGTTTTTT	CASSFSSSGPSRTRELFF
TRBV19	-	-	13	TRBJ2-2	TGTGCCTCGGCGGCGGAAAACACCGGGGAGCTGTTTTTT	CASAAENTGELFF
TRBV4-1	-	TRBD2	17	TRBJ2-3	TGCGCCAGCAGCCGATCGGCTAGCGGGAGGGTCGCAGATACGCAGTATTTT	CASSRSASGRVADTQYF
TRBV9	-	TRBD2	16	TRBJ2-7	TGTGCCAGCAGCCCACCCTTGGGTAGCGGGAGTGACGAGCAGTACTTC	CASSPPLGSGSDEQYF
TRBV9	few	-	16	TRBJ2-2	TGTGCCAGCAGCGTAGAAGGAGGGAGTATGACCGGGGAGCTGTTTTTT	CASSVEGGSMTGELFF